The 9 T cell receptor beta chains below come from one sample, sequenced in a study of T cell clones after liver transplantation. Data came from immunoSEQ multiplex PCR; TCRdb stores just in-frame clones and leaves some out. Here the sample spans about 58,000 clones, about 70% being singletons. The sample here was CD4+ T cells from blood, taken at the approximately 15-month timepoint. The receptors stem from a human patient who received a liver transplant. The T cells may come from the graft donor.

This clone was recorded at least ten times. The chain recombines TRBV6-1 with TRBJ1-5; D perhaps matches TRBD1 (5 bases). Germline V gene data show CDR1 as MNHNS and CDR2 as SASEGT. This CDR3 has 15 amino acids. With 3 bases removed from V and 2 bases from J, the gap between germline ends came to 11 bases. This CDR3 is CASSDRREGNQPQHF. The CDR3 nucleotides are TGTGCCAGCAGTGACCGCAGGGAAGGCAATCAGCCCCAGCATTTT.

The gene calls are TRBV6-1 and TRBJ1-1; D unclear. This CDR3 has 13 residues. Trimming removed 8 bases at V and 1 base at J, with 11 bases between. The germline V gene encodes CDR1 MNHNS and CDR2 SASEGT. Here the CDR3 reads CASRRDPNTEAFF. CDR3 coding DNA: TGTGCCAGCCGTAGGGATCCGAACACTGAAGCTTTCTTT.

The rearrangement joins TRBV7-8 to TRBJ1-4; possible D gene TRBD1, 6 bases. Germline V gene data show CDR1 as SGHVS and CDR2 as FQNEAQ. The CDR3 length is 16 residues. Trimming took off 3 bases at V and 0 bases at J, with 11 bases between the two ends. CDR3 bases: TGTGCCAGCAGCTTCGGGACATACGCAACTAATGAAAAACTGTTTTTT. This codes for CASSFGTYATNEKLFF.

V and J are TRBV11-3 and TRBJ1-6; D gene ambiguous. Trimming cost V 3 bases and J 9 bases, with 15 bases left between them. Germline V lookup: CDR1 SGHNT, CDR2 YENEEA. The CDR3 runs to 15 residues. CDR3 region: CASSFRQLRISPLHF. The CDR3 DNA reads TGTGCCAGCAGCTTTAGGCAGCTGAGGATTTCACCCCTCCACTTT.

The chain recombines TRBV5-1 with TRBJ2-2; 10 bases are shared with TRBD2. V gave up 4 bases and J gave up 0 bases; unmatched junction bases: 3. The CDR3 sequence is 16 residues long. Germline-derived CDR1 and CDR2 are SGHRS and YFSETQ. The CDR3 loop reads CASSQGLASNTGELFF. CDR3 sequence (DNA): TGCGCCAGCAGCCAGGGACTAGCGTCGAACACCGGGGAGCTGTTTTTT.

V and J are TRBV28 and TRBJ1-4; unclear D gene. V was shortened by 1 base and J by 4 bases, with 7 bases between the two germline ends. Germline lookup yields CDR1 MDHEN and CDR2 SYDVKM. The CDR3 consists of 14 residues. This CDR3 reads CASSLSHSNEKLFF. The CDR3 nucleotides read TGTGCCAGCAGTTTATCACACAGTAATGAAAAACTGTTTTTT.

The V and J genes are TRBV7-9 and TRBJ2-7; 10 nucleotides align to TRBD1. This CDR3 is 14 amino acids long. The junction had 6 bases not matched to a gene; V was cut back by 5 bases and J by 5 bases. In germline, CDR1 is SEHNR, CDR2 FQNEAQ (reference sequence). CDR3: CASSPGTGAHEQYF. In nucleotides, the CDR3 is TGTGCCAGCAGCCCCGGGACAGGGGCCCACGAGCAGTACTTC.

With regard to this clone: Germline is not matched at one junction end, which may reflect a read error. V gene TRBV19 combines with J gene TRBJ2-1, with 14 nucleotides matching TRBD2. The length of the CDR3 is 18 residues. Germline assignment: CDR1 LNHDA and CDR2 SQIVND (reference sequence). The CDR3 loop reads CASSRLAGGRSSYNEQFF. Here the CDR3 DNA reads TGTGCCAGCAGTAGACTAGCGGGAGGGCGGAGCTCCTACAATGAGCAGTTCTTC.

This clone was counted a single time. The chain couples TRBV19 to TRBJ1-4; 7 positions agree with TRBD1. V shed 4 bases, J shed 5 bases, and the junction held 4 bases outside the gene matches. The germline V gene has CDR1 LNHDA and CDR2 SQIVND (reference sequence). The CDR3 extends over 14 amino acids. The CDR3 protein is CASSTPGQNEKLFF. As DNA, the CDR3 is TGTGCCAGTAGTACGCCGGGACAGAATGAAAAACTGTTTTTT.